Sequencing of this T cell receptor (beta chain) was carried out in a study of shared clonotypes between healthy human individuals. Genomic DNA (from each subset) was split evenly across several immunoSEQ plates. Profiling relied on immunoSEQ multiplex PCR, and the TCRdb table lists in-frame clones only, not all of them. The data hold 2.3 million or so clones, with more than 85% observed a single time. This CDR3 has 16 residues. The V and J ends lost 6 bases and 0 bases respectively, with 15 bases between them. Germline CDR1 is MDHEN and CDR2 is SYDVKM. The TCR originated in a man aged 18-30 years in good health. Some clones in this sample may be carry-over from other donors' samples. The chain employs TRBV28 and TRBJ2-1; weak D call: TRBD2 (5 bases). The specimen was naive CD4+ T cells from PBMCs. As for subset: CD45RA+ positively selected. CDR3 sequence: CASRGLSADSYNEQFF. CDR3 nucleotide sequence: TGTGCCAGCAGGGGCCTTAGCGCAGACTCCTACAATGAGCAGTTCTTC.